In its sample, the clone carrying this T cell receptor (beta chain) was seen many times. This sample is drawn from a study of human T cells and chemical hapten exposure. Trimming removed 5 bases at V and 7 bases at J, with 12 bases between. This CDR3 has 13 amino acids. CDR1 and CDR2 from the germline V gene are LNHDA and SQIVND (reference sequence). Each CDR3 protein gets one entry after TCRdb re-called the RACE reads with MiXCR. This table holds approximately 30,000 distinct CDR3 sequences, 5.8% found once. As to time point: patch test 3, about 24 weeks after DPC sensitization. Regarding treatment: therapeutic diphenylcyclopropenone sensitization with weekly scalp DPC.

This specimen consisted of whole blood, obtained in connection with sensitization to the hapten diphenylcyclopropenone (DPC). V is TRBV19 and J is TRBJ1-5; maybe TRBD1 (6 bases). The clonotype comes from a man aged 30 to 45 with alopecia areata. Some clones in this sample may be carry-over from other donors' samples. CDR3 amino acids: CASSLEQGQPQHF. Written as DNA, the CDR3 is TGTGCCAGTAGTTTGGAACAGGGACAGCCCCAGCATTTT.